This TCR beta chain was sequenced during a study of beta chain features in type 1 diabetes. About the research overall: Taken together, all samples contributed fewer than 110 million examined sorted cells.

Sorted CD4+ subsets: naive, central memory, regulatory, stem cell-like memory (CD45RO/CCR7/CD25/CD127/CD95/CD27 panel). Of the isolated RNA, all was reverse transcribed, and so the sequenced material was expressed TCRB transcripts. Profiling relied on immunoSEQ multiplex PCR, and the TCRdb table lists in-frame clones only, not all of them. Here the sample spans 300,000 to 400,000 clones, approximately 10% being singletons. CDR1 and CDR2 (germline): LNHDA, SQIVND (reference sequence). The V gene lost 3 bases and the J gene lost 6 bases, with 15 bases spanning the gap. The CDR3 runs to 14 residues. Sequenced material: naive CD4+ T cells from blood. V gene TRBV19 combines with J gene TRBJ2-7; no reliable D call. The clonotype originates from a woman between 25 and 40 years old in good health. This chain's CDR3 is CASSISSASIEQYF. The CDR3, as DNA: TGTGCCAGTAGTATTTCCTCCGCCTCTATCGAGCAGTACTTC. The variable domain in full, completed from reference TRBV19 and TRBJ2-7, reads DGGITQSPKYLFRKEGQNVTLSCEQNLNHDAMYWYRQDPGQGLRLIYYSQIVNDFQKGDIAEGYSVSREKKESFPLTVTSAQKNPTAFYLCASSISSASIEQYFGPGTRLTVT.